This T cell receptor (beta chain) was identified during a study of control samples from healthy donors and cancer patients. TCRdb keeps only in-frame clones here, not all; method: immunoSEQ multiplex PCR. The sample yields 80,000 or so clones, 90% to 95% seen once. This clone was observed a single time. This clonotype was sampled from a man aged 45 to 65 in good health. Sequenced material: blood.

The CDR3 spells CASSQKPTAEAFF. For the CDR3, the DNA is TGTGCCAGCAGCCAGAAGCCGACAGCCGAAGCTTTCTTT. V gene TRBV11-2 combines with J gene TRBJ1-1, with D possibly matching TRBD1 (5 bases). The length of the CDR3 is 13 residues. Trimming removed 5 bases from V and 8 bases from J, with 15 bases in between. Germline CDR1 reads SGHAT; CDR2 reads FQNNGV.